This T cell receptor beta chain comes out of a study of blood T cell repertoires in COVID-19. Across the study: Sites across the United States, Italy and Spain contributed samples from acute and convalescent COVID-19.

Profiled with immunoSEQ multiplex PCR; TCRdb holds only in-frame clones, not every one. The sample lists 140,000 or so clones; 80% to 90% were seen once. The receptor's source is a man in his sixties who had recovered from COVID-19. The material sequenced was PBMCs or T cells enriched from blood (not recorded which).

CDR3 sequence: CASSLGPGQPQHF. CDR3 bases: TGTGCCAGCAGCTTAGGCCCGGGACAGCCCCAGCATTTT. The V and J genes are TRBV7-7 and TRBJ1-5; unclear D gene. The length of the CDR3 is 13 residues. In germline, CDR1 is SSHAT, CDR2 FNYEAQ (reference sequence). V was clipped by 1 base and J by 7 bases, with 8 bases between them.